These 5 T cell receptor beta chains originate from one sample sequenced in a study of blood T cells in healthy people across ages. The second PCR ran roughly 6 to 11 cycles with a sample-barcoded 5' primer and J-beta primers. Via MiXCR, TCRdb re-called the 5' RACE reads, giving one row per CDR3 protein. The data hold about 1.8 million distinct CDR3 sequences, with roughly 50% observed a single time. Specimen: blood. These receptors all come from a woman aged 40 to 50 in good health.

The rearrangement joins TRBV7-9 to TRBJ2-5, with D unclear. The end of the DNA is better explained by TRBJ2-7, so the J call may be wrong. Germline CDR1 reads SEHNR; CDR2 reads FQNEAQ (reference sequence). The CDR3 contains 13 residues. CDR3: CASSLNVGYEQYF. In DNA form, the CDR3 reads TGTGCCAGCAGCTTAAACGTCGGCTACGAGCAGTACTTC.

The V gene is TRBV20-1, the J gene TRBJ2-3, with 10 bases aligning to TRBD2. CDR1 is DFQATT and CDR2 is SNEGSKA in the germline V gene (reference sequence). J lost 6 bases, V lost 2 bases, and 8 bases had no gene match. The CDR3 is made up of 15 amino acids. The CDR3 spells CSARTLAGKIDTQYF. CDR3 nucleotides: TGCAGTGCTAGAACACTAGCGGGGAAGATTGATACGCAGTATTTT.

The rearrangement uses TRBV7-3 and TRBJ2-2; D call uncertain. Looked up from germline, CDR1 is SGHTA and CDR2 is FQGTGA. This CDR3 is built from 13 residues. Trimming cost V 4 bases and J 5 bases, with 8 bases left between them. DNA for the CDR3: TGTGCCAGCAGCTGGCAGCTAACCGGGGAGCTGTTTTTT. Encoded protein: CASSWQLTGELFF.

This clonotype has just a few counts. For the CDR3, the DNA is TGTGCCAGCAGCCCACTCGGGACAGGGACCTACAATGAGCAGTTCTTC. This codes for CASSPLGTGTYNEQFF. V usage is TRBV7-2 and J usage is TRBJ2-1, with TRBD1 identical over 9 bases. CDR1 SGHTA and CDR2 FQGNSA come from the germline V gene. V lost 5 bases and J lost 2; bases outside the gene matches: 7. The CDR3 runs 16 residues.

This sequence joins TRBV15 and TRBJ2-5, with 7 bases aligning to TRBD2. CDR1 and CDR2 (germline): LNHNV, YYDKDF (reference sequence). Trimming at V came to 1 base and at J to 4 bases, leaving 3 bases not matched to a gene. The CDR3 is made up of 14 amino acids. In DNA, the CDR3 is TGTGCCACCAGCAGAGGACTAGCTTCAGAGACCCAGTACTTC. This codes for CATSRGLASETQYF.